These 8 T cell receptor beta chains share one sample of origin, sequenced in a study of blood T cell repertoires in COVID-19. Sequencing used immunoSEQ multiplex PCR; TCRdb keeps in-frame clones, though not all of them. The sample consists of 200,000 to 300,000 clones, roughly 85% of them appearing once. Sequenced material: PBMCs or T cells enriched from blood (not recorded which). These receptors were taken from a woman aged 40 to 55 who had been exposed to COVID-19.

This clone was observed once. This chain uses TRBV7-6 with TRBJ2-3; 12 nucleotides line up with TRBD2. From germline, CDR1 is SGHVS and CDR2 FNYEAQ. With 5 bases clipped from V and 5 bases from J, the junction kept 8 bases outside the gene matches. There are 16 residues in the CDR3. CDR3 nucleotides: TGTGCCAGCAGCATGGGACCTAGCGGGGGGGGAGATACGCAGTATTTT. Protein sequence: CASSMGPSGGGDTQYF.

A single count supports this clone. The gene calls are TRBV2 and TRBJ2-7; no clear D. Trimming left V 6 bases short and J 0 bases short, with 6 bases between. Looked up from germline, CDR1 is SNHLY and CDR2 is FYNNEI. CDR3 length: 12 amino acids. The CDR3 region has the DNA TGTGCCAGCAGGCAACTCTCCTACGAGCAGTACTTC. Encoded protein: CASRQLSYEQYF.

The chain recombines TRBV7-2 with TRBJ2-7; 9 bases match TRBD2. The germline V gene encodes CDR1 SGHTA and CDR2 FQGNSA. The V gene end was trimmed by 5 bases and the J gene end by 3 bases; junction bases not matched to a gene: 8. The CDR3 runs to 15 residues. The CDR3 region is CASSILAGPDYEQYF. The CDR3 DNA is TGTGCCAGCAGCATACTAGCGGGCCCAGACTACGAGCAGTACTTC.

The J gene is TRBJ1-6, the V gene TRBV5-6, with 7 bases that match TRBD1. Trimming cost V 4 bases and J 0 bases; bases outside gene matches: 7. In germline, CDR1 is SGHDT, CDR2 YYEEEE. CDR3 size: 17 residues. CDR3 in amino acids: CASSARQGASYNSPLHF. The CDR3 region has the DNA TGTGCCAGCAGCGCCAGACAGGGCGCCTCCTATAATTCACCCCTCCACTTT.

The chain is built from TRBV6-1 and TRBJ2-7; possible D gene TRBD1, 6 bases. The CDR3 runs 15 residues. V lost 3 bases, J lost 3 bases, and 15 bases lay in between. In germline, CDR1 is MNHNS, CDR2 SASEGT. In DNA form, the CDR3 reads TGTGCCAGCAGTGATTTGGGGGCGGGTGGCTACGAGCAGTACTTC. Protein: CASSDLGAGGYEQYF.

V gene TRBV28 combines with J gene TRBJ2-7, with D perhaps matching TRBD2 (6 bases). CDR1 and CDR2 from the germline V gene are MDHEN and SYDVKM. V was cut by 2 bases and J by 3 bases, with 14 bases left in between. The CDR3 has 15 residues. CDR3 loop: CASSLAGLASYEQYF. The CDR3 DNA is TGTGCCAGCAGTTTAGCGGGTCTAGCGAGCTACGAGCAGTACTTC.

The chain uses TRBV19 and TRBJ2-7, with D perhaps matching TRBD2 (6 bases). V lost 5 bases to trimming and J lost 4 bases, with 15 bases between them. Per germline, CDR1 LNHDA and CDR2 SQIVND (reference sequence). The CDR3 is made up of 14 amino acids. CDR3 amino acids: CASSVGLTTYEQYF. The CDR3, as DNA: TGTGCCAGTAGTGTAGGACTAACCACTTACGAGCAGTACTTC.

The chain carries TRBV3-1 (or the pseudogene TRBV3-2) and TRBJ1-1, with TRBD1 identical over 11 bases. CDR3 length: 13 residues. The junction had 1 base not matched to a gene; V was cut back by 4 bases and J by 6 bases. The germline CDR1 and CDR2 sequences are LGHDT and YNNKEL (reference sequence). The CDR3 bases are TGTGCCAGCAGCCGGACAGGGGGCCCTGAAGCTTTCTTT. Translation gives CASSRTGGPEAFF.